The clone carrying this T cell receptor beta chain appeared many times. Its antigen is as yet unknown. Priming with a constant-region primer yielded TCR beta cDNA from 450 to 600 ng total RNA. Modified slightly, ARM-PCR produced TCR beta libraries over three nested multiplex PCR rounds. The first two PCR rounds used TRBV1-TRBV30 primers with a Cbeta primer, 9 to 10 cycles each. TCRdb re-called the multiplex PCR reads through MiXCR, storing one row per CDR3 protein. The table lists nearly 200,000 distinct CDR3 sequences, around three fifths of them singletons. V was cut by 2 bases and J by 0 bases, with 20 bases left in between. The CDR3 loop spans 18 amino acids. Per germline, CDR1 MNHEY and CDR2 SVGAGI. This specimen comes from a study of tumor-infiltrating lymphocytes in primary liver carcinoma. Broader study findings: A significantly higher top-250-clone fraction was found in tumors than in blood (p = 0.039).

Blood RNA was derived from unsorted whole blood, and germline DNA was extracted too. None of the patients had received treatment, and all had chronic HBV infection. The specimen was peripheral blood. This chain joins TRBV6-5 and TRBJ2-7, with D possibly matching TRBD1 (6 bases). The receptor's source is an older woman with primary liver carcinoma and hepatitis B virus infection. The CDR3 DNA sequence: TGTGCCAGCAGTTACGCAATACAGGGTCCCCTGTACTCCTACGAGCAGTACTTC. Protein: CASSYAIQGPLYSYEQYF.